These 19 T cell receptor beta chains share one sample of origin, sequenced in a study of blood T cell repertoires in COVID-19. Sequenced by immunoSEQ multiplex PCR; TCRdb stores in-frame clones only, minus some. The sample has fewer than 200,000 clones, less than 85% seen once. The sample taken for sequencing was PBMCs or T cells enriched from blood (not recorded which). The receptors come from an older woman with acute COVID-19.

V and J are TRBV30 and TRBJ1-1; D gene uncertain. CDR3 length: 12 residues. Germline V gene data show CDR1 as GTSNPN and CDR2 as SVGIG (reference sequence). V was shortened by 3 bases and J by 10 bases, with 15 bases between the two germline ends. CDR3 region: CAWRRAPTRAFF. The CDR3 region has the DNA TGTGCCTGGAGGCGGGCCCCAACTCGAGCTTTCTTT.

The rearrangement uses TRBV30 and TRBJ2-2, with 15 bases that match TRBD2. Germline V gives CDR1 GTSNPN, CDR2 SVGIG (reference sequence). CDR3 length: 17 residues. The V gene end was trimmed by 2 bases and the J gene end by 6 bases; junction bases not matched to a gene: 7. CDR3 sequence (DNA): TGTGCCTGGAGTTGGGGACTAGCGGGGGGTACTGCCGGGGAGCTGTTTTTT. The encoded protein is CAWSWGLAGGTAGELFF.

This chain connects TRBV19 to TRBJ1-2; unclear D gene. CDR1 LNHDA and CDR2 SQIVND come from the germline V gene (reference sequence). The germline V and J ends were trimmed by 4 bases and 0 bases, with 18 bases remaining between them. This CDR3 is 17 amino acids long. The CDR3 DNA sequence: TGTGCCAGTAGTACCTCGTTATCCGAGCCCCCTAACTATGGCTACACCTTC. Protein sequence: CASSTSLSEPPNYGYTF.

CDR3 in amino acids: CASSMGRGRDEQYV. The DNA for the CDR3 is TGTGCCAGCAGCATGGGCCGCGGCAGGGACGAGCAGTACGTC. The chain combines TRBV7-8 with TRBJ2-7; D is possibly TRBD1 (5 bases). Trimming cost V 5 bases and J 5 bases, with 16 bases left between them. This CDR3 is built from 14 residues. Germline CDR1 and CDR2: SGHVS and FQNEAQ.

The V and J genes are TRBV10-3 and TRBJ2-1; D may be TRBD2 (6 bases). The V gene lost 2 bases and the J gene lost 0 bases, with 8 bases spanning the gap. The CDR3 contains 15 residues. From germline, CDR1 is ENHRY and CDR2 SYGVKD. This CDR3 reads CAISEEGGSYNEQFF. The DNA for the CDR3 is TGTGCCATCAGTGAGGAGGGAGGCTCCTACAATGAGCAGTTCTTC.

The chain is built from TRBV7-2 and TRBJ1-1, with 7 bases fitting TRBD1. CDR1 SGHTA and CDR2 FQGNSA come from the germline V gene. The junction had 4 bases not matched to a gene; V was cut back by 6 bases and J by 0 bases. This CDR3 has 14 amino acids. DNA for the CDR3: TGTGCCAGCAGTCCAGGGGGATTGAACACTGAAGCTTTCTTT. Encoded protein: CASSPGGLNTEAFF.

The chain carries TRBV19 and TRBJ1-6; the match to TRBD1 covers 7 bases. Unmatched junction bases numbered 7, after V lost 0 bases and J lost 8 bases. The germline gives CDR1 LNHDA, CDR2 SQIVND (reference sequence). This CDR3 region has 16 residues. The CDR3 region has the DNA TGTGCCAGTAGTATAGAAGTTCGGCAGGGGGATTCACCCCTCCACTTT. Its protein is CASSIEVRQGDSPLHF.

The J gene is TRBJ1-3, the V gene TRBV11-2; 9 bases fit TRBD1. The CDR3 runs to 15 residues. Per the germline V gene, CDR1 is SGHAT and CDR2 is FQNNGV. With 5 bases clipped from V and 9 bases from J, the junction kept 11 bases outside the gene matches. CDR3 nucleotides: TGTGCCAGCAGCATCCGGGACAGGGTTGTTAGCACCATATATTTT. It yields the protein CASSIRDRVVSTIYF.

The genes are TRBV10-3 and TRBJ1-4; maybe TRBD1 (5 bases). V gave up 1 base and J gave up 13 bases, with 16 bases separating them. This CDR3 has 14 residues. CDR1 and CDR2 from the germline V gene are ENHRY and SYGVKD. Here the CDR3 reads CAISEFVNERGLFF. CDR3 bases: TGTGCCATCAGTGAGTTCGTTAATGAAAGGGGACTGTTTTTT.

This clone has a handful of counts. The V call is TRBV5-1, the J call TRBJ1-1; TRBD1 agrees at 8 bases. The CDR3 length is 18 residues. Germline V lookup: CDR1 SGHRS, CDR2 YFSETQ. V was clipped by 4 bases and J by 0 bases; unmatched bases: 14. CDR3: CASSPGTGAWAVNTEAFF. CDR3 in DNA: TGCGCCAGCAGCCCAGGGACAGGCGCTTGGGCGGTGAACACTGAAGCTTTCTTT.

In nucleotides, the CDR3 is TGTGCCAGCAGCCCCCTCCGGGGGGACCGAAACACCATATATTTT. Protein: CASSPLRGDRNTIYF. The gene calls are TRBV3-1 (or the pseudogene TRBV3-2) and TRBJ1-3; D possibly corresponds to TRBD1 (5 bases). This CDR3 has 15 residues. V lost 4 bases to trimming and J lost 5 bases, with 15 bases between them. Germline assignment: CDR1 LGHDT and CDR2 YNNKEL (reference sequence).

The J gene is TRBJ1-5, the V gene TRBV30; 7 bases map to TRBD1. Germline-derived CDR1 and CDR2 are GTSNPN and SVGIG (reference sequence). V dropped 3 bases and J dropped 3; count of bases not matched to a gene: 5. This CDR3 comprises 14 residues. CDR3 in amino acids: CAWSRDSFNQPQHF. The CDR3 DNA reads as TGTGCCTGGAGCAGGGACAGTTTCAATCAGCCCCAGCATTTT.

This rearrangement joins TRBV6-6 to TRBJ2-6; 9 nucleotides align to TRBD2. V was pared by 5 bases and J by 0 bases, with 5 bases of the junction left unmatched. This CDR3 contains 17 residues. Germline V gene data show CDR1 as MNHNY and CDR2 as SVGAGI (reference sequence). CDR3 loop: CASSRLADSSGANVLTF. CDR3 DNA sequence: TGTGCCAGCAGTCGACTAGCGGACAGCTCTGGGGCCAACGTCCTGACTTTC.

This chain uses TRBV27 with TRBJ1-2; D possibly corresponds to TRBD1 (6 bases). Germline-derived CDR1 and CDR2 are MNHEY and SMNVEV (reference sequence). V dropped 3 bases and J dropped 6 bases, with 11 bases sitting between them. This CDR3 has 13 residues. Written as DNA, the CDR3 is TGTGCCAGCAGTTTTACAGGGACCGATGGCTACACCTTC. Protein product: CASSFTGTDGYTF.

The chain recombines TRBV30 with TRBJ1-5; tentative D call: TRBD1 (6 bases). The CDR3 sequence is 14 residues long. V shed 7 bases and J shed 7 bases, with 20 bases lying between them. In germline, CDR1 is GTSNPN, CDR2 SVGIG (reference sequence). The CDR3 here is CASDPGQKGQPQHF. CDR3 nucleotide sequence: TGTGCCTCTGACCCCGGACAGAAAGGACAGCCCCAGCATTTT.

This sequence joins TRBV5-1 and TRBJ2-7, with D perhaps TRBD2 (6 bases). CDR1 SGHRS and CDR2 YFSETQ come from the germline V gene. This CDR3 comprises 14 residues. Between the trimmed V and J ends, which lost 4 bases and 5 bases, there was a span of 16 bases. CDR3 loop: CASSPGTRGNEQYF. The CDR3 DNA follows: TGCGCCAGCAGCCCGGGCACCCGCGGGAACGAGCAGTACTTC.

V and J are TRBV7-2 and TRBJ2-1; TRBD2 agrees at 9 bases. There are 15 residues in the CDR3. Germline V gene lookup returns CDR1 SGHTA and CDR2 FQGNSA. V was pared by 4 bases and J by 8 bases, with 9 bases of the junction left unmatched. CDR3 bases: TGTGCCAGCAGCTCCCGCGGGAGGGGTTCGGATGAGCAGTTCTTC. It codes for CASSSRGRGSDEQFF.

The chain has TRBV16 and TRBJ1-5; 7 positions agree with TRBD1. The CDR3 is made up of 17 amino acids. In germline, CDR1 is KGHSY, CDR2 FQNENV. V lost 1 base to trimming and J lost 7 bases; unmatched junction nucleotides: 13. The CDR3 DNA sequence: TGTGCCAGCAGCCAATTTTGGAACAGGGGTCGCAGCCAGCCCCAGCATTTT. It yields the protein CASSQFWNRGRSQPQHF.

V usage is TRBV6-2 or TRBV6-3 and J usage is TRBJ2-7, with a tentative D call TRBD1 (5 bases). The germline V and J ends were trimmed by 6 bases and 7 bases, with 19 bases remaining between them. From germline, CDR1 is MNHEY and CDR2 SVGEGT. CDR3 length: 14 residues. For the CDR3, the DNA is TGTGCCAGCAGCTCCCTCGGAACGAAGGGGGAGCAGTACTTC. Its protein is CASSSLGTKGEQYF.